Shown below are 7 T cell receptor beta chains from a single sample sequenced in a study of cytomegalovirus exposure and HLA in healthy donors. The PCR made use of 60 Vbeta and 13 Jbeta primers. Profiled with immunoSEQ multiplex PCR; TCRdb holds only in-frame clones, not every one. The profile covers 150,000 to 200,000 clones, with about 79% appearing a single time and 11% to 15% taken by the ten largest. What was sequenced was PBMCs. The receptors stem from a man aged 50-59 years in good health and CMV-seropositive.

The chain uses TRBV4-2 and TRBJ1-1, with 7 bases that match TRBD1. Germline values: CDR1 LGHNA, CDR2 YNFKEQ. The V segment lost 3 bases and the J segment 1 base; nucleotides outside the gene matches: 5. The CDR3 totals 15 residues. In DNA form, the CDR3 reads TGTGCCAGCAGCCACCGCCAGGGGGAGAACACTGAAGCTTTCTTT. Its translation: CASSHRQGENTEAFF.

This rearrangement joins TRBV27 to TRBJ2-1; D is perhaps TRBD2 (7 bases). The length of the CDR3 is 14 residues. V gave up 7 bases and J gave up 6 bases, with 16 bases separating them. Germline lookup yields CDR1 MNHEY and CDR2 SMNVEV (reference sequence). The DNA of the CDR3 is TGTGCCAGCAATCGGAGAAGGGGGGGCAATGAGCAGTTCTTC. The encoded protein is CASNRRRGGNEQFF.

The chain links TRBV19 to TRBJ1-5, with D uncertain. Trimming shortened V by 3 bases and J by 4 bases, and 13 bases separated the two germline ends. The CDR3 runs to 15 residues. Germline V lookup: CDR1 LNHDA, CDR2 SQIVND (reference sequence). The CDR3 spells CASSIYSGGNQPQHF. The CDR3 DNA follows: TGTGCCAGTAGTATTTACTCAGGTGGGAATCAGCCCCAGCATTTT.

V and J are TRBV2 and TRBJ2-1, with D uncertain. V was trimmed by 2 bases and J by 3 bases, leaving 8 bases between them. The CDR3 is made up of 14 amino acids. Per germline, CDR1 SNHLY and CDR2 FYNNEI. CDR3 amino acids: CASSESGSYNEQFF. Written as DNA, the CDR3 is TGTGCCAGCAGTGAAAGTGGCAGCTACAATGAGCAGTTCTTC.

The V call is TRBV7-9, the J call TRBJ2-1; no reliable D call. This CDR3 spans 13 amino acids. Germline assignment: CDR1 SEHNR and CDR2 FQNEAQ (reference sequence). The V end was cut by 1 base, the J end by 9 bases, with 10 bases between. The CDR3 region has the DNA TGTGCCAGCAGCTTAGTTACTAAGCCTGAGCAGTTCTTC. This translates into CASSLVTKPEQFF.

The chain carries TRBV28 and TRBJ1-4, with D hard to call. CDR3 length: 17 amino acids. The V end was cut by 4 bases, the J end by 8 bases, with 23 bases between. Germline CDR1 is MDHEN and CDR2 is SYDVKM. The CDR3 DNA follows: TGTGCCAGCAGTTCCAATGCCCCCCGCCAGGATGGGGAAAAACTGTTTTTT. Translating gives CASSSNAPRQDGEKLFF.

The rearrangement links TRBV4-1 to TRBJ1-1; D gene unclear. The CDR3 has 15 amino acids. Germline loops: CDR1 MGHRA, CDR2 YSYEKL. With 4 bases removed from V and 4 bases from J, the gap between germline ends came to 16 bases. In DNA form, the CDR3 reads TGCGCCAGCAGCCCCGGCGGGAGAGGCGGCACTGAAGCTTTCTTT. Translating it yields CASSPGGRGGTEAFF.